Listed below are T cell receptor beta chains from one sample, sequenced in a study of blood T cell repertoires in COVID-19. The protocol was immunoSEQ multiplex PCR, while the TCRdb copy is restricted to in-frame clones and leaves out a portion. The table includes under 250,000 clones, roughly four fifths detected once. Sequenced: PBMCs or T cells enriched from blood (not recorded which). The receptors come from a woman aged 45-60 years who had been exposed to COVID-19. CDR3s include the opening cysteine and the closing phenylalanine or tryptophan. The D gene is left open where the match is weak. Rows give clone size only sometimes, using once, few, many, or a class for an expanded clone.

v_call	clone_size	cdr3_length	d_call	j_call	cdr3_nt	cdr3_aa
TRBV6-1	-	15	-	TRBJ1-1	TGTGCCAGCAGTGAAGTGGGGGCCATGAACACTGAAGCTTTCTTT	CASSEVGAMNTEAFF
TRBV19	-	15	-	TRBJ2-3	TGTGCCAGTAGCCCCAGGGGCCAGGCGGCAGATACGCAGTATTTT	CASSPRGQAADTQYF
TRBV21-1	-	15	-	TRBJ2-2	TGTGCCAGCAGCAAAGCCAGGACAGCCCCCGGGGAGCTGTTTTTT	CASSKARTAPGELFF
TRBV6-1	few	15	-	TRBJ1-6	TGTGCCAGCAGTGAAGTCAGAGGAGGAGGTTCACCCCTCCACTTT	CASSEVRGGGSPLHF
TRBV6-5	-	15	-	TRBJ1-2	TGTGCCAGCAGTTCGTCGGGGGATCGGTTCCGGGGCTACACCTTC	CASSSSGDRFRGYTF
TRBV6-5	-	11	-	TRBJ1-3	TGTGCCAGCAGTCAGGGAAACACCATATATTTT	CASSQGNTIYF
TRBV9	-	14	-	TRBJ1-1	TGTGCCAGCAGCCCTCATGGCGGGGACACTGAAGCTTTCTTT	CASSPHGGDTEAFF
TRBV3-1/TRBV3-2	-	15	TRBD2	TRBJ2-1	TGTGCCAGCAGCCAAAGTGCACTAGCGGGGTTAGCGCAGTTCTTC	CASSQSALAGLAQFF
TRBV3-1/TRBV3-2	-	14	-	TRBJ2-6	TGTGCCAGCAGCCTCGTCTCTGGGGCCAACGTCCTGACTTTC	CASSLVSGANVLTF
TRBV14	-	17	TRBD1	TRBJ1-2	TGTGCCAGCAGCCAAGGACTGGGGACAGCTGCTAACTATGGCTACACCTTC	CASSQGLGTAANYGYTF
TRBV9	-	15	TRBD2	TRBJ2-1	TGTGCCAGCAGCGTACGTAGCGGGGGATACAATGAGCAGTTCTTC	CASSVRSGGYNEQFF
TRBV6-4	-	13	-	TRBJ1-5	TGTGCCAGCAGTGACTCGAAGCGGGGGGGCCAGCATTTT	CASSDSKRGGQHF
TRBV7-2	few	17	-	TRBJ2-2	TGTGCCAGCAGCTTAGGGGCCGGTGTTGTTGTGACCGGGGAGCTGTTTTTT	CASSLGAGVVVTGELFF
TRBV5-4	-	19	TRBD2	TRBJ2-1	TGTGCCAGCAGCGCCCCCGGGACTAGCGGGGGGGCCGGTACGAATGAGCAGTTCTTC	CASSAPGTSGGAGTNEQFF
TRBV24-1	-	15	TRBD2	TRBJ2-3	TGTGCCACCAGTGACCTGCGGGGGGGGACAGATACGCAGTATTTT	CATSDLRGGTDTQYF
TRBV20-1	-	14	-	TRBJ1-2	TGCAGTGCTAGTACCTTCGAGGGGAGGCGCGGCTACACCTTC	CSASTFEGRRGYTF
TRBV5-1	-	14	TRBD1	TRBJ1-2	TGCGCCAGCAGCTTGGAGGGGACAGGAACTGGCTACACCTTC	CASSLEGTGTGYTF
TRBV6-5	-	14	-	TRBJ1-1	TGTGCCAGCAGCCGGGGGGGGGCGCGCACTGAAGCTTTCTTT	CASSRGGARTEAFF
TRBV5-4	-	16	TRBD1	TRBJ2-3	TGTGCCAGCAGCCTACGAAGGACAGGGGGAGAGGATACGCAGTATTTT	CASSLRRTGGEDTQYF
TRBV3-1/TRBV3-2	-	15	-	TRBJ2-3	TGTGCCAGCAGCCAAGTCAGGGGCTCGACAGATACGCAGTATTTT	CASSQVRGSTDTQYF
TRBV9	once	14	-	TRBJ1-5	TGTGCCAGCAGCCAGGGACAAGGCAATCAGCCCCAGCATTTT	CASSQGQGNQPQHF
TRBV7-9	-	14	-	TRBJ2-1	TGTGCCAGCAGCTTAGAAGAGGCCTCGGGAGAGCAGTTCTTC	CASSLEEASGEQFF
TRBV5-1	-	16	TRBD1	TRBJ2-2	TGCGCCAGCAGCGGACTAACAGGGGGCGCAAAGGGGGAGCTGTTTTTT	CASSGLTGGAKGELFF
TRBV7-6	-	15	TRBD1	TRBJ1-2	TGTGCCAGCAGCTTAGGGACAGGGGGAATCTATGGCTACACCTTC	CASSLGTGGIYGYTF
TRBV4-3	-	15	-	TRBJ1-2	TGCGCCAGCAGCCAAGTAAACAGGGCCAACTATGGCTACACCTTC	CASSQVNRANYGYTF
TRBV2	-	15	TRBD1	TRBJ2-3	TGTGCCAGCAGAATGGGACAGGGGGTCACAGATACGCAGTATTTT	CASRMGQGVTDTQYF
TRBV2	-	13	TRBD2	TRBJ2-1	TGTGCCAGCAGTGAAAGAGGTACTAGCGGTCCGTTCTTC	CASSERGTSGPFF
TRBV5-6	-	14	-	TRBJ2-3	TGTGCCAGCAGCTTACGCCTAAGCACAGATACGCAGTATTTT	CASSLRLSTDTQYF
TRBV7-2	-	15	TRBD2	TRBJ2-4	TGTGCCAGCAGCCAAGGACTAGCGGGGGGAAACATTCAGTACTTC	CASSQGLAGGNIQYF
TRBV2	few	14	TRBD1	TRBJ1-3	TGTGCCAGCGGGACAGGGGGCACTGGAAACACCATATATTTT	CASGTGGTGNTIYF
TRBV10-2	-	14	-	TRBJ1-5	TGCGCCAGCAGCGAGACGGGGGACAATCAGCCCCAGCATTTT	CASSETGDNQPQHF
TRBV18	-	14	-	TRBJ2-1	TGTGCCAGCTCACCCAGCGGGCCCTACAATGAGCAGTTCTTC	CASSPSGPYNEQFF
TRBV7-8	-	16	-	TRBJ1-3	TGTGCCAGCAGCTTAGTCGCGGGGGGTTCTGGAAACACCATATATTTT	CASSLVAGGSGNTIYF
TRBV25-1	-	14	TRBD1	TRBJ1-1	TGTGCCAGCAGTGAATCACGGACAGGGACTGAAGCTTTCTTT	CASSESRTGTEAFF
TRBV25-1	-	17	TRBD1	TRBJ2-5	TGTGCCAGCAGTGCACAGGGGGCGATCTGGACACAAGAGACCCAGTACTTC	CASSAQGAIWTQETQYF
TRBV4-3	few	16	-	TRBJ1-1	TGCGCCAGCAGCCAAGGCCACGAAGGGGGAGGGGCTGAAGCTTTCTTT	CASSQGHEGGGAEAFF
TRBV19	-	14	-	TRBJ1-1	TGTGCCAGTAGTATCCCACAGGGATTCACTGAAGCTTTCTTT	CASSIPQGFTEAFF
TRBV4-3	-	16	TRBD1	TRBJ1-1	TGCGCCAGCAGCCAAGTTGGAGGGACAGCCAACACTGAAGCTTTCTTT	CASSQVGGTANTEAFF
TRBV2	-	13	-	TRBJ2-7	TGTGCCAGCAGGTGGGGGGGCAGGTACGAGCAGTACTTC	CASRWGGRYEQYF
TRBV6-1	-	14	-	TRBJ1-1	TGTGCCAGCAGTGAAACAGGCGGGATCACTGAAGCTTTCTTT	CASSETGGITEAFF
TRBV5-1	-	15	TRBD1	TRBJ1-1	TGCGCCAGCAGCAGTCAGGGGGCGGGTAACACTGAAGCTTTCTTT	CASSSQGAGNTEAFF
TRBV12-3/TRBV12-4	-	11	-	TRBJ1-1	TGTGCCAGCAGTGACAGGCTGGGCGCTTTCTTT	CASSDRLGAFF
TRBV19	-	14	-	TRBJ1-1	TGTGCCAGTAAATTCAGTTCCCCGAACACTGAAGCTTTCTTT	CASKFSSPNTEAFF
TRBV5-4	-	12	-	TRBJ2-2	TGTGCCGGACACGGGAACACCGGGGAGCTGTTTTTT	CAGHGNTGELFF
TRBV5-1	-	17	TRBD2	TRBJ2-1	TGCGCCAGCAGCGCCCTCTCCCTAGCGGGGGGGGGCAATGAGCAGTTCTTC	CASSALSLAGGGNEQFF
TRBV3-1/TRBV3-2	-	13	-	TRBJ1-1	TGTGCCAGCAGCCAAAGGAGAGGTAGCGCGACTTTCTTT	CASSQRRGSATFF
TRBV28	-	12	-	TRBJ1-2	TGTGCCAGCGGGGAGGAGTTACGAGGCTACACCTTC	CASGEELRGYTF
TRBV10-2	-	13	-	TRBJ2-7	TGCGCCAGCCAGTCGCGGGAAAGGTACGAGCAGTACTTC	CASQSRERYEQYF
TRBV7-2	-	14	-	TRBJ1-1	TGTGCCAGCAGCTTAGTGTCCAGAGGCACTGAAGCTTTCTTT	CASSLVSRGTEAFF
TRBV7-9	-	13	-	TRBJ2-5	TGTGCCAGCAGTCAGGAGGGGTGGGTGACCCAGTACTTC	CASSQEGWVTQYF
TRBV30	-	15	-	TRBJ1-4	TGTGCCTGGAGGGGAGAGACGGACAGAAGGGAAAAACTGTTTTTT	CAWRGETDRREKLFF
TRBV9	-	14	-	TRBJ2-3	TGTGCCAGCAGCGTAGTCGGGGGCACAGATACGCAGTATTTT	CASSVVGGTDTQYF
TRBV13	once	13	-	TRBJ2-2	TGTGCCAGCAGCTTAGCCAGTACCGGGGAGCTGTTTTTT	CASSLASTGELFF
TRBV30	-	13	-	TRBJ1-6	TGTGCCTGGAGTGTCGGCCAGGTTGATCCCCTCCACTTT	CAWSVGQVDPLHF
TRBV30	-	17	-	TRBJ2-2	TGTGCCTGGAGCGTCTTGTACGGGGGGCCTTCCACCGGGGAGCTGTTTTTT	CAWSVLYGGPSTGELFF
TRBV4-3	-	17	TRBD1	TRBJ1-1	TGCGCCAGCAGCCTTTTTACAGGGGCTGTCATGAACACTGAAGCTTTCTTT	CASSLFTGAVMNTEAFF
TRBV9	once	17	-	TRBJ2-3	TGTGCCAGCAGCGACTATTCCGGGCCCCTGGGAGCAGATACGCAGTATTTT	CASSDYSGPLGADTQYF